The entry that follows covers one TCR beta chain sequence. Germline loops: CDR1 MNHEY, CDR2 SVGAGI. This CDR3 spans 15 amino acids. Trimming left V 4 bases short and J 3 bases short, with 16 bases between. This sample was taken from a study of cytomegalovirus exposure and HLA in healthy donors. It was with 60 Vbeta and 13 Jbeta primers that the PCR ran. Assay: immunoSEQ multiplex PCR; the TCRdb copy retains only in-frame clones and omits some. The sample comprises roughly 160,000 clones, roughly 80% of which are singletons, and more than 3.5% rests with the top ten. The rearrangement joins TRBV6-5 to TRBJ2-7, with TRBD2 as a possible D gene (6 bases). This receptor was taken from a man aged 35 to 55 in good health and CMV-seronegative. The material sequenced was PBMCs. The CDR3 nucleotides read TGTGCCAGCAGTTCCTATTCGACTAGTCTCTACGAGCAGTACTTC. This codes for CASSSYSTSLYEQYF.